The 31 T cell receptor beta chains given below trace back to one sample, sequenced in a study of graft-versus-host responses after intestinal transplantation. The authors combined roughly 200,000 CFSE-labeled responder cells with roughly 200,000 irradiated, violet-dye-labeled stimulator cells in plates. Data came from immunoSEQ multiplex PCR; TCRdb stores just in-frame clones and leaves some out. The sample records 11,000 to 15,000 clones, more than 30% being singletons. The specimen comprised alloreactive CD8+ T cells from a mixed lymphocyte reaction culture, sampled before intestinal transplant. Subset specified: CFSE-low proliferating T cells sorted from approximately 6-day pre-transplant mixed lymphocyte reaction (GvH or HvG direction). These receptors all stem from a human patient who received an intestinal transplant.

This clone was recorded only once. The V call is TRBV2, the J call TRBJ1-6; TRBD1 is a possible D gene (6 bases). Germline V gives CDR1 SNHLY, CDR2 FYNNEI. The CDR3 has 18 residues. V was clipped by 6 bases and J by 5 bases, with 23 bases between them. The CDR3 DNA reads TGTGCCAGCAGCGATGAGACAGGCCAGAGATCCCATAATTCACCCCTCCACTTT. Translating it yields CASSDETGQRSHNSPLHF.

In this sample, this clone turned up many times. The gene calls are TRBV30 and TRBJ2-1, with TRBD2 identical over 8 bases. V lost 0 bases to trimming and J lost 8 bases; unmatched junction nucleotides: 6. In germline, CDR1 is GTSNPN, CDR2 SVGIG (reference sequence). CDR3 length equals 14 residues. CDR3 in DNA: TGTGCCTGGAGTGTTCTTAGCGGGATGGATGAGCAGTTCTTC. Translated: CAWSVLSGMDEQFF.

The genes are TRBV5-4 and TRBJ2-7; weak D call: TRBD2 (5 bases). CDR1 is SGHNT and CDR2 is YYREEE in the germline V gene (reference sequence). The CDR3 runs 12 residues. Trimming cost V 4 bases and J 5 bases, with 10 bases left between them. Written as DNA, the CDR3 is TGTGCCAGCAGCCAAGGAGGCAACGAGCAGTACTTC. Encoded protein: CASSQGGNEQYF.

This clone was detected only a few times. The chain has TRBV2 and TRBJ2-7; D gene unclear. Trimming removed 8 bases at V and 0 bases at J, with 11 bases between. The length of the CDR3 is 13 residues. Germline CDR1 is SNHLY and CDR2 is FYNNEI. The CDR3 bases are TGTGCCAGCCTTACCCATAGCTCCTACGAGCAGTACTTC. Translation: CASLTHSSYEQYF.

The chain employs TRBV30 and TRBJ2-1; 10 bases map to TRBD2. This CDR3 has 15 residues. Per germline, CDR1 GTSNPN and CDR2 SVGIG (reference sequence). V lost 5 bases to trimming and J lost 9 bases; unmatched junction nucleotides: 13. CDR3 amino acids: CAWGGETSGLSEQFF. The CDR3 DNA is TGTGCCTGGGGGGGCGAGACTAGCGGGTTAAGTGAGCAGTTCTTC.

The table lists this clone with a few counts. The chain has TRBV19 and TRBJ2-2, with 7 bases lining up with TRBD1. Trimming cost V 3 bases and J 2 bases; bases outside gene matches: 3. Germline assignment: CDR1 LNHDA and CDR2 SQIVND (reference sequence). The CDR3 loop spans 15 amino acids. This CDR3 is CASSMGTANTGELFF. The DNA of the CDR3 is TGTGCCAGTAGTATGGGGACAGCAAACACCGGGGAGCTGTTTTTT.

The V call is TRBV7-9, the J call TRBJ2-5; D might be TRBD1 (6 bases). The V end lost 1 base, the J end lost 4 bases, and 7 bases lay between the germline ends. This CDR3 spans 13 amino acids. Per the germline V gene, CDR1 is SEHNR and CDR2 is FQNEAQ (reference sequence). CDR3 in DNA: TGTGCCAGCAGCTTAGGGGGGCGAGAGACCCAGTACTTC. Amino acids: CASSLGGRETQYF. Full variable domain (outside the CDR3, taken from reference TRBV7-9 and TRBJ2-5): DTGVSQNPRHKITKRGQNVTFRCDPISEHNRLYWYRQTLGQGPEFLTYFQNEAQLEKSRLLSDRFSAERPKGSFSTLEIQRTEQGDSAMYLCASSLGGRETQYFGPGTRLLVL.

This chain connects TRBV6-5 to TRBJ2-7, with TRBD1 identical over 9 bases. V lost 6 bases, J lost 7 bases, and 10 bases stayed unmatched. Germline V CDR1 and CDR2: MNHEY, SVGAGI. The CDR3 loop spans 14 amino acids. For the CDR3, the DNA is TGTGCCAGCAGCTCGGACAGGGGACCTGGGGAGCAGTACTTC. Translated: CASSSDRGPGEQYF.

This clone was counted a few times. The rearrangement uses TRBV30 and TRBJ2-4, with TRBD2 as a possible D gene (6 bases). Looked up from germline, CDR1 is GTSNPN and CDR2 is SVGIG (reference sequence). CDR3 length: 14 residues. Trimming removed 0 bases from V and 8 bases from J, with 14 bases in between. This chain's CDR3 is CAWSVGAGRDIQYF. DNA for the CDR3: TGTGCCTGGAGTGTAGGGGCGGGAAGGGACATTCAGTACTTC.

The J gene is TRBJ2-5, the V gene TRBV11-2, with 9 bases identical to TRBD2. Germline V lookup: CDR1 SGHAT, CDR2 FQNNGV. The CDR3 runs 16 residues. With V trimmed by 5 bases and J by 2 bases, 9 bases remained unmatched. CDR3 residues: CASSPRLAVIQETQYF. The CDR3 DNA sequence: TGTGCCAGCAGCCCCAGACTAGCGGTTATACAAGAGACCCAGTACTTC.

This clone qualifies as medium-sized (0.01 to 0.1%). The rearrangement links TRBV7-3 to TRBJ2-2; the match to TRBD1 covers 9 bases. From germline, CDR1 is SGHTA and CDR2 FQGTGA. This CDR3 spans 17 amino acids. V was clipped by 4 bases and J by 1 base; unmatched bases: 7. In DNA, the CDR3 is TGTGCCAGCAGCTCCTCCGCGGGACAGGGGAACACCGGGGAGCTGTTTTTT. It specifies CASSSSAGQGNTGELFF.

This clone was seen a handful of times. V usage is TRBV7-3 and J usage is TRBJ2-1; TRBD1 aligns across 7 bases. In germline, CDR1 is SGHTA, CDR2 FQGTGA. The V and J ends lost 4 bases and 1 base, in that order; junction bases with no gene match: 7. This CDR3 spans 16 amino acids. The CDR3 reads CASSSNDRASYNEQFF. CDR3 bases: TGTGCCAGCAGCTCCAACGACAGGGCGTCCTACAATGAGCAGTTCTTC. The full variable domain, its missing parts supplied by reference TRBV7-3 and TRBJ2-1, is GAGVSQTPSNKVTEKGKYVELRCDPISGHTALYWYRQSLGQGPEFLIYFQGTGAADDSGLPNDRFFAVRPEGSVSTLKIQRTERGDSAVYLCASSSNDRASYNEQFFGPGTRLTVL.

This clone showed up just a few times. The J gene is TRBJ2-2, the V gene TRBV4-1; D is perhaps TRBD2 (5 bases). The germline CDR1 and CDR2 sequences are MGHRA and YSYEKL. V gave up 3 bases and J gave up 6 bases, with 11 bases separating them. This CDR3 region has 14 residues. CDR3: CASSQPGLAGELFF. In DNA form, the CDR3 reads TGCGCCAGCAGCCAGCCGGGATTAGCCGGGGAGCTGTTTTTT.

Many counts were recorded for this clone. The rearrangement uses TRBV2 and TRBJ2-7; D is undetermined. Germline CDR1 reads SNHLY; CDR2 reads FYNNEI. The CDR3 totals 10 residues. The V and J ends lost 6 bases and 4 bases respectively, with 4 bases between them. The CDR3: CASRQYEQYF. The CDR3 region has the DNA TGTGCCAGCAGACAATACGAGCAGTACTTC.

The table lists this clone with a few counts. The chain combines TRBV7-6 with TRBJ1-4, with TRBD1 matching over 10 bases. Germline CDR1 SGHVS, CDR2 FNYEAQ. The CDR3 runs 14 residues. J lost 6 bases, V lost 5 bases, and 3 bases had no gene match. The CDR3 DNA is TGTGCCAGCAGCCCCGGGACAGGGGATGAAAAACTGTTTTTT. Translating gives CASSPGTGDEKLFF.

This rearrangement joins TRBV27 to TRBJ2-1; the D gene is possibly TRBD1 (6 bases). V lost 1 base, J lost 6 bases, and 7 bases lay in between. Germline CDR1 is MNHEY and CDR2 is SMNVEV (reference sequence). The CDR3 is 13 residues long. The CDR3 here is CASSLLGGNEQFF. The CDR3 DNA follows: TGTGCCAGCAGTTTATTAGGGGGCAATGAGCAGTTCTTC.

The chain joins TRBV5-6 to TRBJ2-1, with D perhaps matching TRBD1 (6 bases). V gave up 0 bases and J gave up 0 bases, with 7 bases separating them. Germline assignment: CDR1 SGHDT and CDR2 YYEEEE. The CDR3 loop spans 15 amino acids. In DNA form, the CDR3 reads TGTGCCAGCAGCTTGGTGGGGGCCTCCTACAATGAGCAGTTCTTC. This codes for CASSLVGASYNEQFF.

V and J are TRBV2 and TRBJ1-1; tentatively, D is TRBD1 (6 bases). Germline-derived CDR1 and CDR2 are SNHLY and FYNNEI. This CDR3 contains 14 residues. Trimming cost V 1 base and J 7 bases, with 13 bases left between them. This CDR3 reads CASSEGGGRGEAFF. The CDR3 bases are TGTGCCAGCAGTGAAGGAGGAGGCAGGGGTGAAGCTTTCTTT.

This clone was counted a few times. The V and J genes are TRBV6-5 and TRBJ2-5; D gene unclear. There are 12 residues in the CDR3. V lost 8 bases and J 1 base, leaving 8 bases between the germline ends. CDR1 and CDR2 from the germline V gene are MNHEY and SVGAGI. CDR3 in DNA: TGTGCCAGCGAGTTCCCCCAAGAGACCCAGTACTTC. Translated: CASEFPQETQYF.

The rearrangement joins TRBV19 to TRBJ2-1; TRBD2 matches at 9 bases. V shed 4 bases, J shed 2 bases, and the junction held 15 bases outside the gene matches. CDR1 and CDR2 (germline): LNHDA, SQIVND (reference sequence). CDR3 length: 19 residues. As DNA, the CDR3 is TGTGCCAGTAGTAGGCTAGCGGGGATAATGGAGGGCCCCTACAATGAGCAGTTCTTC. This gives the protein CASSRLAGIMEGPYNEQFF.

The rearrangement links TRBV29-1 to TRBJ2-1; 11 bases align to TRBD2. The V gene's germline CDR1 is SQVTM and CDR2 ANQGSEA. The V gene end was trimmed by 8 bases and the J gene end by 4 bases; junction bases not matched to a gene: 7. This CDR3 spans 14 amino acids. Here the CDR3 DNA reads TGCAGCACCAGACTAGCGGGGATTTACAATGAGCAGTTCTTC. Protein: CSTRLAGIYNEQFF.

The V and J genes are TRBV9 and TRBJ2-3; 9 bases fit TRBD1. Germline V gives CDR1 SGDLS, CDR2 YYNGEE. CDR3 size: 15 residues. V gave up 4 bases and J gave up 3 bases; unmatched junction bases: 6. CDR3 nucleotide sequence: TGTGCCAGCAGCCTCCGGGACAGGGAGACAGATACGCAGTATTTT. The encoded protein is CASSLRDRETDTQYF.

The gene calls are TRBV28 and TRBJ2-1, with 7 bases lining up with TRBD2. Germline-derived CDR1 and CDR2 are MDHEN and SYDVKM. This CDR3 has 13 amino acids. Losses at the gene ends were 6 bases for V and 6 bases for J; bases not matched to a gene: 5. CDR3 loop: CASSISGINEQFF. CDR3 nucleotide sequence: TGTGCCAGCAGCATAAGCGGGATCAATGAGCAGTTCTTC.

In its sample, this clone was seen many times. This rearrangement joins TRBV6-5 to TRBJ1-1; D not resolved. Trimming pared 5 bases from V and 7 bases from J, leaving 8 bases between. This CDR3 region has 11 residues. CDR1 and CDR2 from the germline V gene are MNHEY and SVGAGI. The CDR3 DNA sequence: TGTGCCAGCAGTACAGCTCTTGAAGCTTTCTTT. Translating it yields CASSTALEAFF.

J is TRBJ2-3 and V is TRBV4-1; no firm D call. Looked up from germline, CDR1 is MGHRA and CDR2 is YSYEKL. V was cut by 1 base and J by 4 bases, with 9 bases left in between. CDR3 length equals 14 residues. The CDR3 loop reads CASSQVLAADTQYF. CDR3 sequence (DNA): TGCGCCAGCAGCCAAGTGCTCGCGGCAGATACGCAGTATTTT.

The chain uses TRBV28 and TRBJ2-1, with TRBD2 identical over 8 bases. J was trimmed by 0 bases and V by 7 bases; bases with no gene match: 5. The CDR3 spans 15 residues. The germline gives CDR1 MDHEN, CDR2 SYDVKM. In nucleotides, the CDR3 is TGTGCCAGCACTCCGGGGGGGGGCTCCTACAATGAGCAGTTCTTC. It specifies CASTPGGGSYNEQFF.

J is TRBJ2-5 and V is TRBV9; 9 nucleotides agree with TRBD2. This CDR3 region has 15 residues. Unmatched junction bases numbered 2, after V lost 1 base and J lost 1 base. Germline V gene data show CDR1 as SGDLS and CDR2 as YYNGEE. CDR3 nucleotide sequence: TGTGCCAGCAGCGTACTGACTAGCGGCCAAGAGACCCAGTACTTC. As protein: CASSVLTSGQETQYF. The complete variable domain, with remaining parts taken from reference TRBV9 and TRBJ2-5, reads DSGVTQTPKHLITATGQRVTLRCSPRSGDLSVYWYQQSLDQGLQFLIQYYNGEERAKGNILERFSAQQFPDLHSELNLSSLELGDSALYFCASSVLTSGQETQYFGPGTRLLVL.

J is TRBJ1-5 and V is TRBV6-1; D remains ambiguous. V dropped 5 bases and J dropped 0 bases, with 8 bases sitting between them. The CDR3 extends over 14 amino acids. Germline CDR1 MNHNS, CDR2 SASEGT. CDR3 sequence (DNA): TGTGCCAGCAGTCTAGCGTATAGCAATCAGCCCCAGCATTTT. Its translation is CASSLAYSNQPQHF.

This clone has just a few counts. The CDR3, as DNA: TGCGCCAGCAGCCAATTCAGGGGGCTTAACGGTGAGCAGTTCTTC. Residues: CASSQFRGLNGEQFF. J is TRBJ2-1 and V is TRBV4-3, with 8 bases matching TRBD1. The CDR3 is 15 residues long. With V trimmed by 2 bases and J by 9 bases, 9 bases remained unmatched. Germline V lookup: CDR1 LGHNA, CDR2 YSLEER.

This chain connects TRBV19 to TRBJ2-1; D is unclear. The V and J ends lost 3 bases and 1 base respectively, with 10 bases between them. The CDR3 covers 15 residues. CDR1 is LNHDA and CDR2 is SQIVND in the germline V gene (reference sequence). As DNA, the CDR3 is TGTGCCAGTAGTATCTTCAGTGCTTCCTACAATGAGCAGTTCTTC. This gives the protein CASSIFSASYNEQFF.

This clone showed up just a few times. This chain links TRBV21-1 with TRBJ2-5; TRBD1 is the table's D call and was not checked against the DNA. TRBV21-1 is a pseudogene segment. The CDR3 is made up of 16 amino acids. CDR3 protein: CASSTGQAGGQETQYF. The CDR3 nucleotides are TGTGCCAGCAGCACCGGACAGGCAGGTGGACAAGAGACCCAGTACTTC.